The entry that follows covers one T cell receptor (beta chain) sequence. Its antigen is unknown. This sample was included in a study of T cell responses to AZD1222 COVID-19 vaccine. The study's findings and limits: Donors were chiefly white British, with a greater number of females, and clonal diversity was perhaps underestimated. After two AZD1222 doses, spike-specific TCR breadth and depth rose versus day 0.

Sequencing was performed with immunoSEQ multiplex PCR; in TCRdb, only in-frame clones are kept and a portion is missing. The sample consists of 100,000 to 150,000 clones, around nine tenths of them appearing once. Germline V gene sequence: CDR1 SNHLY, CDR2 FYNNEI. The CDR3 covers 12 residues. V lost 6 bases to trimming and J lost 5 bases, with 7 bases between them. This receptor was identified in an adult in good health. The chain joins TRBV2 to TRBJ2-2, with D unclear. The starting material was peripheral blood, obtained on day 0 of AZD1222 vaccination. DNA of the CDR3: TGTGCCAGCAGGCAGGATACCGGGGAGCTGTTTTTT. Translated, it gives CASRQDTGELFF.